The clone carrying this T cell receptor beta chain was found once. This record belongs to a study of OX40 agonist ivuxolimab in advanced cancers. Study overall: The dose-escalation group included hepatocellular carcinoma, melanoma, renal cell carcinoma and head and neck cancer. Two cutaneous melanoma patients and one hepatocellular carcinoma patient, three in all, had partial responses. Prior anti-PD-1, anti-PD-L1 or anti-CTLA-4 therapy did not bar entry, and approximately 43% had some.

Profiled with immunoSEQ multiplex PCR; TCRdb holds only in-frame clones, not every one. The table has about 45,000 clones, 85% to 90% seen once; the top ten hold approximately 0.97%. This CDR3 is built from 12 residues. Looked up from germline, CDR1 is SGHRS and CDR2 is YFSETQ. The V and J ends lost 3 bases and 0 bases respectively, with 4 bases between them. This sequence was found in an adult with an advanced solid tumor such as melanoma, head and neck, liver or kidney cancer. V usage is TRBV5-1 and J usage is TRBJ2-7; D remains ambiguous. Sequences were derived from CD4+ or CD8+ T cells sorted from blood, sampled in a trial of the OX40 agonist ivuxolimab. CDR3 sequence: CASSSDSYEQYF. DNA for the CDR3: TGCGCCAGCAGCTCGGACTCCTACGAGCAGTACTTC.